This T cell receptor beta chain was retrieved from a study of blood T cell repertoires in COVID-19. In the study overall: T cells, B-cell-depleted T cells, or PBMCs provided the cDNA or gDNA that served as material.

The study recruited people aged roughly 18 to 100 years across about 25 US areas. Participant-given clinical history determined each cohort assignment. CDR3 length: 14 amino acids. From germline, CDR1 is SGHAT and CDR2 FQNNGV. Trimming took 6 bases from V and 3 from J, leaving 13 bases between them. Libraries were prepared by immunoSEQ multiplex PCR; TCRdb keeps only in-frame clonotypes and omits some of them. This sample has fewer than 300,000 clones, with 85% found just once. The receptor was isolated from a woman between 50 and 59 years old who had recovered from COVID-19. V gene TRBV11-2 combines with J gene TRBJ2-3, with D possibly being TRBD2 (6 bases). The specimen was PBMCs or T cells enriched from blood (not recorded which). The CDR3 reads CASSLLGGTDTQYF. DNA of the CDR3: TGTGCCAGCAGTTTGTTGGGGGGAACAGATACGCAGTATTTT.